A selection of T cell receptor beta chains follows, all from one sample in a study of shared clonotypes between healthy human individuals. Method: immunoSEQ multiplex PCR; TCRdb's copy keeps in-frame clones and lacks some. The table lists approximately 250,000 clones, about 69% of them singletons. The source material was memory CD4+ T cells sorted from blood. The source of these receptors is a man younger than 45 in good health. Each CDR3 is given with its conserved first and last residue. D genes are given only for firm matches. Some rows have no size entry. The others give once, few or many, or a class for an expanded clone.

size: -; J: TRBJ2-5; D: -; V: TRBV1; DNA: TGCACCAGCAGCCAAGTCATACTAGCGGGTTTAGGGGAGACCCAGTACTTC; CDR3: CTSSQVILAGLGETQYF
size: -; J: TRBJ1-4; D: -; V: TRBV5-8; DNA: TGTGCCAGCAGCTTTTCACGGACAGATGAAAAACTGTTTTTT; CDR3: CASSFSRTDEKLFF
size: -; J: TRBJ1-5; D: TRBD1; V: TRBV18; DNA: TGTGCCAGCTCACTTGGAAGGGGGCGCAATCAGCCCCAGCATTTT; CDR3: CASSLGRGRNQPQHF
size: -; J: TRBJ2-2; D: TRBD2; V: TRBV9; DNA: TGTGCCAGCAGCACCTACTACGGGGGGACCGGGGAGCTGTTTTTT; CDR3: CASSTYYGGTGELFF
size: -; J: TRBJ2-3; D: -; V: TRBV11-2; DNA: TGTGCCAGCAGCCAATACGGGGCCACAGATACGCAGTATTTT; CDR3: CASSQYGATDTQYF
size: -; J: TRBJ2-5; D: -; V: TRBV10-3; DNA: TGTGCCATCGGGGCAGACCAAGAGACCCAGTACTTC; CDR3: CAIGADQETQYF
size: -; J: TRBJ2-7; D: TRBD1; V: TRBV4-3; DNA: TGCGCCAGCAGCCAAGCGGTGGGGACAGGGGTAAATATCCCCTACGAGCAGTACTTC; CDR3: CASSQAVGTGVNIPYEQYF
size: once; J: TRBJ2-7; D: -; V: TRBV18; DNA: TGTGCCAGCTCACCACCGGCTTCAGGGGCCCACGAGCAGTACTTC; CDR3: CASSPPASGAHEQYF
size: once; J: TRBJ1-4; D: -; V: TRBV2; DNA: TGTGCCAGCAGCTCTAATACAGGGACCAATGAAAAACTGTTTTTT; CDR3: CASSSNTGTNEKLFF
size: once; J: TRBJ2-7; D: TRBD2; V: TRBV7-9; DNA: TGCGCCAGCAGCCAAGGGGCTAGCGGGACTTACGAGCAGTACTTC; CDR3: CASSQGASGTYEQYF
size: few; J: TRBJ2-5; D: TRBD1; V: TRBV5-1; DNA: TGCGCCAGCAGCCCCGGGACAGCCCAAGAGACCCAGTACTTC; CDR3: CASSPGTAQETQYF
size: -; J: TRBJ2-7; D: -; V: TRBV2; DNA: TGTGCCAGCAGTGAGGAACGGGGATACGAGCAGTACTTC; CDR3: CASSEERGYEQYF
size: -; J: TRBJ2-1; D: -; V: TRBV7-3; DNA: TGTGCCAGCAGCTTGGCCCCCGGCTATGAGCAGTTCTTC; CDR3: CASSLAPGYEQFF